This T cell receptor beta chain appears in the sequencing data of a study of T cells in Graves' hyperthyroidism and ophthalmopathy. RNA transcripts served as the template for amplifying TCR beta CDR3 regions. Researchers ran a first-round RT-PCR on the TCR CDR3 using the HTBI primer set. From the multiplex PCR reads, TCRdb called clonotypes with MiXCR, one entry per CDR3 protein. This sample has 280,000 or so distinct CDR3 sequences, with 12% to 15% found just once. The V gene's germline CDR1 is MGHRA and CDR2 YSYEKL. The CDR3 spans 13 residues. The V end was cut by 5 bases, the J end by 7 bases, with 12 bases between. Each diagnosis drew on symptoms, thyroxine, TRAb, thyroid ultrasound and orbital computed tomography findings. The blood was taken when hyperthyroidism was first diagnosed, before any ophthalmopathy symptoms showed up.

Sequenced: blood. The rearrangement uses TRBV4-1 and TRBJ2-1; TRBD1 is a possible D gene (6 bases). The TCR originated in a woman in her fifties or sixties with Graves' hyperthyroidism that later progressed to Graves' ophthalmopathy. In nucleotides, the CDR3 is TGCGCCAGCAGCAGGTCCCAGGGGAATGAGCAGTTCTTC. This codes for CASSRSQGNEQFF.